This T cell receptor (beta chain) appears in the sequencing data of a study of CD8 T cells in Susac syndrome. As for the study in general: There were 5 or 6 sequenced Susac syndrome patients with active disease and fewer than 10 in remission. General study points: In total CD8+ repertoires, more than 15 Susac-specific public clones were found, and four or five in CD8+ TEMRA repertoires.

As to this clonotype: Its target is not known.

Reverse transcription of roughly 0.5 to 1 ug RNA was performed with random hexamers. Multiplex immunoSEQ PCR targeted 54 Vbeta and 13 Jbeta TCR beta segments. One entry per CDR3 protein results from TCRdb running MiXCR on the immunoSEQ multiplex PCR reads. The sample lists about 130,000 distinct CDR3 sequences, more than 90% occurring once. Blood CD8+ and CD4+ T cells underwent high-throughput TCR beta sequencing. Per germline, CDR1 SGDLS and CDR2 YYNGEE. This CDR3 region has 13 residues. Trimming cost V 4 bases and J 5 bases, with 12 bases left between them. Sequences were obtained from CD8+ T cells from PBMCs. The chain joins TRBV9 to TRBJ2-5, with D maybe TRBD2 (5 bases). The receptor comes from a human donor with Susac syndrome. The CDR3 DNA follows: TGTGCCAGCAGCCCTGACCGCGGGGAGACCCAGTACTTC. This translates into CASSPDRGETQYF.